This T cell receptor (beta chain) was documented in a study of OX40 agonist ivuxolimab in advanced cancers. Findings of the study overall: Expanded clones were, on average, more numerous in CD8+ T cells than in CD4+.

Germline loops: CDR1 MNHEY, CDR2 SVGAGI. The CDR3 contains 11 residues. V dropped 10 bases and J dropped 4 bases, with 9 bases sitting between them. In regard to this clone: What it binds is not known.

The method was immunoSEQ multiplex PCR; TCRdb's version includes in-frame clones alone and lacks a portion of them. The table lists approximately 91,000 clones, roughly nine tenths of them singletons. The V and J genes are TRBV6-5 and TRBJ2-3; no definite D call. Sequences were derived from CD4+ or CD8+ T cells sorted from blood, sampled in a trial of the OX40 agonist ivuxolimab. The receptor comes from an adult with an advanced solid tumor such as melanoma, head and neck, liver or kidney cancer. The CDR3 DNA follows: TGTGCCACTCAAAAGGCAGATACGCAGTATTTT. Translation: CATQKADTQYF.